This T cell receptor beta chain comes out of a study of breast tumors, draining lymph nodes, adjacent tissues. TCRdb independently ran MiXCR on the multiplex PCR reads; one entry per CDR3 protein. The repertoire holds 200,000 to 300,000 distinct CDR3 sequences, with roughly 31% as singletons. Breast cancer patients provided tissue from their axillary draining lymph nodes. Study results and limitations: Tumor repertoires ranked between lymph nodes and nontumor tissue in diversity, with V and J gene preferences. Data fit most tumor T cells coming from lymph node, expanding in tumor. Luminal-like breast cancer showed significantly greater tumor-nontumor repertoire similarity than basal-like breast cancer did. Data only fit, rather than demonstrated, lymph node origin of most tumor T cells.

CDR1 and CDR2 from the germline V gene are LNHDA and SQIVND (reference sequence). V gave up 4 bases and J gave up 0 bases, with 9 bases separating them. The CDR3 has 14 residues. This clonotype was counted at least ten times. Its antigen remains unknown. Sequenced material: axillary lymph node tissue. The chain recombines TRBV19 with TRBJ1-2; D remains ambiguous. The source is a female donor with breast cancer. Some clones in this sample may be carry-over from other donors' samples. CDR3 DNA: TGTGCCAGTAGTAAGGACGGAACTAACTATGGCTACACCTTC. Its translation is CASSKDGTNYGYTF.